Only one count was recorded for the clone carrying this T cell receptor beta chain. Only in-frame clones appear in the TCRdb table, and some are missing; sequencing was by immunoSEQ multiplex PCR. The sample lists around 39,000 clones; roughly 95% were seen once. Looked up from germline, CDR1 is LNHDA and CDR2 is SQIVND (reference sequence). Trimming took 7 bases from V and 4 from J; bases not matched to a gene: 10. The CDR3 contains 15 residues. The sample belongs to a study of preoperative IRX-2 immunotherapy in early breast cancer. Treatment of the sample: preoperative locoregional IRX-2 cytokine immunotherapy. Preoperative locoregional IRX-2 cytokine immunotherapy was tested in the phase Ib source study.

This chain connects TRBV19 to TRBJ1-3; TRBD1 matches at 7 bases. Here the sequenced sample was tumor tissue, taken after IRX-2 immunotherapy. This receptor was taken from a human donor with breast cancer. This CDR3 reads CASTETEGAGNTIYF. For the CDR3, the DNA is TGTGCCAGTACTGAGACGGAGGGGGCCGGAAACACCATATATTTT. Supplemented by reference TRBV19 and TRBJ1-3, the full variable domain reads DGGITQSPKYLFRKEGQNVTLSCEQNLNHDAMYWYRQDPGQGLRLIYYSQIVNDFQKGDIAEGYSVSREKKESFPLTVTSAQKNPTAFYLCASTETEGAGNTIYFGEGSWLTVV.